These T cell receptor beta chains were read from a single sample in a study of tumor and adjacent non-tumor tissue in lung cancer. MiXCR was run by TCRdb on the multiplex PCR reads, yielding one entry per CDR3 protein. The table lists over 80,000 distinct CDR3 sequences, 75% to 85% of them singletons. Material: distant non-tumor lung tissue. The receptors derive from a man aged 60-69 years with small cell lung cancer. CDR3s include the opening cysteine and the closing phenylalanine or tryptophan. The D gene is left open where the match is weak. Rows may omit the clone size; those that give it use once, few, many or a size class.

clone_size: -
d_call: TRBD2
v_call: TRBV20-1
j_call: TRBJ2-3
cdr3_length: 17
cdr3_aa: CSAVSAMEAGGTYTQYF
cdr3_nt: TGCAGTGCAGTGAGCGCGATGGAAGCGGGGGGAACATATACGCAGTATTTT

clone_size: -
d_call: -
v_call: TRBV12-3/TRBV12-4
j_call: TRBJ2-2
cdr3_length: 18
cdr3_aa: CASSLLLAGPAGTGEMFF
cdr3_nt: TGTGCCAGCAGTCTTCTCCTAGCTGGGCCCGCGGGGACCGGGGAGATGTTTTTT

clone_size: -
d_call: -
v_call: TRBV12-3/TRBV12-4
j_call: TRBJ2-5
cdr3_length: 17
cdr3_aa: CASSAPTRAVGGETQYF
cdr3_nt: TGTGCCAGCAGTGCCCCCACGAGGGCGGTGGGTGGAGAGACCCAGTACTTC

clone_size: -
d_call: -
v_call: TRBV4-1
j_call: TRBJ2-7
cdr3_length: 14
cdr3_aa: CASSMAESSYEQYF
cdr3_nt: TGTGCCAGTAGCATGGCGGAGAGCTCCTACGAGCAGTACTTC

clone_size: -
d_call: TRBD1
v_call: TRBV11-2
j_call: TRBJ1-1
cdr3_length: 12
cdr3_aa: CASSLVRGETFF
cdr3_nt: TGTGCCAGCAGCTTAGTCAGGGGGGAGACTTTCTTT

clone_size: -
d_call: -
v_call: TRBV11-3
j_call: TRBJ2-2
cdr3_length: 15
cdr3_aa: CASSLQGSNIGELCF
cdr3_nt: TGTGCCAGCAGCTTACAGGGTTCGAACATCGGGGAGCTGTGTTTT

clone_size: -
d_call: -
v_call: TRBV4-2
j_call: TRBJ2-2
cdr3_length: 16
cdr3_aa: CASCQVLRANIRELFF
cdr3_nt: TGTGCCAGCTGCCAAGTTCTGAGGGCCAACATCAGGGAGCTGTTTTTT

clone_size: -
d_call: -
v_call: TRBV11-2
j_call: TRBJ1-1
cdr3_length: 13
cdr3_aa: CVSSVECRTEPFF
cdr3_nt: TGTGTCAGCAGCGTTGAGTGTCGGACTGAACCTTTCTTT

clone_size: -
d_call: -
v_call: TRBV6-6
j_call: TRBJ2-1
cdr3_length: 14
cdr3_aa: CASGYSWRDNKQFF
cdr3_nt: TGTGCCAGCGGTTACTCGTGGAGGGACAATAAGCAGTTCTTC

clone_size: -
d_call: -
v_call: TRBV11-2
j_call: TRBJ2-1
cdr3_length: 14
cdr3_aa: CASHKWQGDNEQFF
cdr3_nt: TGTGCTAGCCATAAGTGGCAGGGTGACAATGAGCAGTTCTTC

clone_size: many
d_call: TRBD1
v_call: TRBV4-2
j_call: TRBJ2-1
cdr3_length: 15
cdr3_aa: CASSQDSSRGREQFF
cdr3_nt: TGTGCCAGCAGCCAAGACTCGTCCAGGGGGCGCGAGCAGTTCTTC

clone_size: -
d_call: -
v_call: TRBV20-1
j_call: TRBJ1-1
cdr3_length: 12
cdr3_aa: CSVGEQNTEAFF
cdr3_nt: TGCAGTGTTGGGGAACAGAACACTGAAGCTTTCTTT

clone_size: -
d_call: TRBD1
v_call: TRBV29-1
j_call: TRBJ1-2
cdr3_length: 13
cdr3_aa: CSAGTGLPCGYIF
cdr3_nt: TGCAGTGCGGGGACAGGGCTTCCCTGTGGCTACATCTTC

clone_size: -
d_call: -
v_call: TRBV5-1
j_call: TRBJ1-1
cdr3_length: 13
cdr3_aa: CASGCDMNTEAFF
cdr3_nt: TGCGCCAGCGGGTGCGACATGAACACTGAAGCTTTCTTT

clone_size: -
d_call: -
v_call: TRBV29-1
j_call: TRBJ2-5
cdr3_length: 11
cdr3_aa: CSVELRETQYF
cdr3_nt: TGCAGTGTGGAGCTTAGGGAGACCCAGTACTTC

clone_size: -
d_call: -
v_call: TRBV4-2
j_call: TRBJ1-5
cdr3_length: 14
cdr3_aa: CDSSQGHGNQPQHF
cdr3_nt: TGTGACAGCAGCCAAGGGCACGGGAATCAGCCCCAGCATTTT

clone_size: -
d_call: -
v_call: TRBV30
j_call: TRBJ1-3
cdr3_length: 17
cdr3_aa: CAWRPVPPKKWGNTIFF
cdr3_nt: TGTGCCTGGAGACCTGTACCTCCGAAGAAGTGGGGAAACACCATATTTTTT